This is a list of T cell receptor beta chains from one sample in a study of blood T cell repertoires in COVID-19. The assay was immunoSEQ multiplex PCR, and TCRdb's table has in-frame clones only and misses some. The repertoire holds 250,000 or so clones, with around 90% as singletons. Sequencing used peripheral blood. Receptor source: a woman in her thirties or forties who had recovered from COVID-19. Each CDR3 is given with its conserved first and last residue.

V	J	CDR3
TRBV10-3	TRBJ2-5	CAISRRLAGGQETQYF
TRBV19	TRBJ1-1	CASSPRTGGGYTEAFF
TRBV2	TRBJ2-3	CASIGLAGDTQYF
TRBV15	TRBJ2-1	CATSGGGQGSSYNEQFF
TRBV30	TRBJ1-5	CASARTGPGQPQHF
TRBV5-5	TRBJ1-6	CASSVAVKSPLHF
TRBV7-3	TRBJ1-1	CASSSQGRGNTEAFF
TRBV11-2	TRBJ1-1	CASSKEGGTEAFF
TRBV7-3	TRBJ2-1	CASSPTGLAGPNEQFF
TRBV5-1	TRBJ1-4	CASSLDAIGTNEKLFF
TRBV19	TRBJ2-3	CASSRLDANTDTQYF
TRBV6-4	TRBJ2-2	CASSALAASDTGELFF
TRBV3-1/TRBV3-2	TRBJ1-4	CASSQSDWGANEKLFF
TRBV15	TRBJ1-2	CATSRDRGRAETF
TRBV14	TRBJ2-7	CASSQADTPGYEQYF
TRBV10-3	TRBJ2-5	CAISASQETQYF
TRBV7-2	TRBJ2-7	CASSPGIPYEQYF
TRBV30	TRBJ1-2	CAWSVGDRNYGYTF
TRBV11-3	TRBJ2-2	CASSRSPNTGELFF
TRBV13	TRBJ2-7	CASSSNLPGQVYEQYF
TRBV7-6	TRBJ2-7	CASSPERGGGYEQYF
TRBV10-3	TRBJ1-2	CAISEARGDGYTF
TRBV5-1	TRBJ2-3	CASSLRLLSGTDTQYF
TRBV5-1	TRBJ2-5	CASSLAGASQETQYF
TRBV6-2/TRBV6-3	TRBJ2-7	CASSYSTAGVFSYEQYF
TRBV9	TRBJ1-2	CASSGPGTGGYGYTF
TRBV18	TRBJ1-3	CASSPGAWGGNTIYF
TRBV7-2	TRBJ2-3	CASSLVPRTSFSSTQYF
TRBV18	TRBJ2-7	CASSPDRGRAPTAYEQYF
TRBV30	TRBJ2-6	CAWRGEDRAGANVLTF
TRBV2	TRBJ2-3	CASSEAGTDFEDTQYF
TRBV15	TRBJ2-1	CATSSPGLAGAWGQFF
TRBV18	TRBJ1-2	CASSPLTALGGGYTF
TRBV5-4	TRBJ2-3	CASSNYGRSPDTQYF
TRBV5-5	TRBJ2-5	CASSPGGSGGETQYF
TRBV2	TRBJ1-1	CASNRAMNTEAFF
TRBV6-6	TRBJ1-4	CASSQDRGGEKLFF
TRBV7-8	TRBJ1-2	CASSSMRYGYTF
TRBV5-4	TRBJ2-3	CASSLGSSDTQYF
TRBV5-4	TRBJ2-2	CASSRDSGSGNGELFF
TRBV9	TRBJ1-4	CAGQTPGPFPFF
TRBV9	TRBJ2-3	CASSVLASTDTQYF
TRBV5-4	TRBJ2-7	CASSLGTIYGVNYEQYF
TRBV6-5	TRBJ2-1	CASSYSGGGGPNEQFF
TRBV5-1	TRBJ2-3	CASALGRGPDTQYF
TRBV16	TRBJ2-7	CASSGMAGGSYEQYF
TRBV3-1/TRBV3-2	TRBJ2-2	CASSQSGNTGELFF
TRBV28	TRBJ2-7	CASSLYYRFYEQYF
TRBV10-3	TRBJ1-4	CAISPTGLNEKLFF
TRBV27	TRBJ1-1	CASRGQAEAFF
TRBV6-2/TRBV6-3	TRBJ1-1	CASSLRGQLNTEAFF
TRBV3-1/TRBV3-2	TRBJ2-7	CASRPGLAGPYEQYF
TRBV6-5	TRBJ2-2	CASSRGGGTGELFF